This T cell receptor (beta chain) was identified in a study of neurological immune-mediated disorders. MiXCR, run by TCRdb on the 5' RACE reads, gives a single entry per CDR3 protein. Of approximately 50,000 distinct CDR3 sequences listed, about 9.4% were seen once; the top ten hold 5.3%. Germline V CDR1 and CDR2: DFQATT, SNEGSKA (reference sequence). CDR3 size: 14 residues. The V segment lost 5 bases and the J segment 8 bases; nucleotides outside the gene matches: 10. This clonotype was detected ten times or more. The TCR comes from an older man with HTLV-1-associated myelopathy (HAM/TSP). What was sequenced was PBMCs. The V call is TRBV20-1, the J call TRBJ2-3; 10 nucleotides align to TRBD2. The CDR3 loop is CSAVELAGMGTQYF. In DNA form, the CDR3 reads TGCAGTGCTGTTGAACTAGCGGGAATGGGTACGCAGTATTTT.